The sequence of this T cell receptor (beta chain) was determined in a study of OX40 agonist ivuxolimab in advanced cancers. Some clones are missing from TCRdb's copy, which holds only in-frame ones; the method was immunoSEQ multiplex PCR. This sample has over 90,000 clones, with roughly 94% found just once. V lost 4 bases, J lost 4 bases, and 13 bases lay in between. This CDR3 region has 14 residues. The germline CDR1 and CDR2 sequences are KGHSH and LQKENI. Enrollment shut out patients with autoimmune disease history or systemic immunosuppression. This clonotype was obtained from an adult with an advanced solid tumor such as melanoma, head and neck, liver or kidney cancer. The V gene is TRBV18, the J gene TRBJ1-2; D might be TRBD1 (6 bases). The sample consisted of CD4+ or CD8+ T cells sorted from blood, taken in a trial of the OX40 agonist ivuxolimab. The CDR3 sequence: CASSLGQPGYGYTF. The CDR3 DNA follows: TGTGCCAGCTCACTCGGACAGCCGGGCTATGGCTACACCTTC.